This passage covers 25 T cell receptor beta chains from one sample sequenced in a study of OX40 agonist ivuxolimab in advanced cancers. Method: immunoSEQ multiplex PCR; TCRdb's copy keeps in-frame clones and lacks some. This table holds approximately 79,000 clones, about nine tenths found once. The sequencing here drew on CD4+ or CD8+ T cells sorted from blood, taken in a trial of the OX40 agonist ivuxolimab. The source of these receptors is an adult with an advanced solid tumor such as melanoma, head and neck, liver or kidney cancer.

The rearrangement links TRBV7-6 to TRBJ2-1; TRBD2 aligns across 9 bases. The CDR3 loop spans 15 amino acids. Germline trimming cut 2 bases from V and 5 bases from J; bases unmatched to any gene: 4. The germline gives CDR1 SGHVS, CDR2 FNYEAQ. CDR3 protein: CASSLSWTSDNEQFF. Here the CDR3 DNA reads TGTGCCAGCAGCTTATCATGGACTAGCGACAATGAGCAGTTCTTC.

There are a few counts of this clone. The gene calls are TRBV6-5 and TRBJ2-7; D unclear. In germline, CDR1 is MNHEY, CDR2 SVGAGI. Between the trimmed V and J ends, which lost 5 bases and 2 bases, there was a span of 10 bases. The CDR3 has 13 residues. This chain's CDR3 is CASSPGLPYEQYF. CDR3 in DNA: TGTGCCAGCAGTCCCGGGCTACCCTACGAGCAGTACTTC.

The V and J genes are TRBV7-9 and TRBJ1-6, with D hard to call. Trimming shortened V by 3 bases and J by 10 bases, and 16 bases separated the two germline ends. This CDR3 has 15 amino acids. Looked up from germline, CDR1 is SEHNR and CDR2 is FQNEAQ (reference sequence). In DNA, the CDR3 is TGTGCCAGCAGCTTCGGGTCCCGGCCGGAGTCACCCCTCCACTTT. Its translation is CASSFGSRPESPLHF. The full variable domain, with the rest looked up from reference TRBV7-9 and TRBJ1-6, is DTGVSQNPRHKITKRGQNVTFRCDPISEHNRLYWYRQTLGQGPEFLTYFQNEAQLEKSRLLSDRFSAERPKGSFSTLEIQRTEQGDSAMYLCASSFGSRPESPLHFGNGTRLTVT.

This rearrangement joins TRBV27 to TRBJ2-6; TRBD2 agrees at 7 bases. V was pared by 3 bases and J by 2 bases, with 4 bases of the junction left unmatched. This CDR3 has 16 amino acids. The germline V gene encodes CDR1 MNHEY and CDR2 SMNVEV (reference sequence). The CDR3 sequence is CASSLIGGAGANVLTF. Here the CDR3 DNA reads TGTGCCAGCAGTTTGATTGGGGGGGCTGGGGCCAACGTCCTGACTTTC.

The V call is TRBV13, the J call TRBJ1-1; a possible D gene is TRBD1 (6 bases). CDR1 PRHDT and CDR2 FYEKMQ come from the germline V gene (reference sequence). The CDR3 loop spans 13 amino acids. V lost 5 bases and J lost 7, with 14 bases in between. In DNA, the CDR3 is TGTGCCAGCAGCCGGGGGGCCCCTCATGAAGCTTTCTTT. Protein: CASSRGAPHEAFF.

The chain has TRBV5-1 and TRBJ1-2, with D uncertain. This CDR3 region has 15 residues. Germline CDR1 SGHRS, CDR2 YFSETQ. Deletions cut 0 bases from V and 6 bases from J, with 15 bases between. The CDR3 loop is CASSLGAGVGDGYTF. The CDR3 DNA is TGCGCCAGCAGCTTGGGAGCTGGGGTCGGGGATGGCTACACCTTC.

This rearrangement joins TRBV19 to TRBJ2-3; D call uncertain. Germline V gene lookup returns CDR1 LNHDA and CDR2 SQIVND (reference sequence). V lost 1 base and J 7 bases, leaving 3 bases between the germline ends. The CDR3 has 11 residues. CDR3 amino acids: CASSIGYTQYF. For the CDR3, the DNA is TGTGCCAGTAGTATAGGTTATACGCAGTATTTT.

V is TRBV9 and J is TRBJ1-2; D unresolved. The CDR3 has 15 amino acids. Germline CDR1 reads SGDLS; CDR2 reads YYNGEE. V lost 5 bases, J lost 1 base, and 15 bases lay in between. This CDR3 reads CASSSSSGSNYGYTF. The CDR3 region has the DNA TGTGCCAGCAGTTCCTCATCGGGCAGTAACTATGGCTACACCTTC.

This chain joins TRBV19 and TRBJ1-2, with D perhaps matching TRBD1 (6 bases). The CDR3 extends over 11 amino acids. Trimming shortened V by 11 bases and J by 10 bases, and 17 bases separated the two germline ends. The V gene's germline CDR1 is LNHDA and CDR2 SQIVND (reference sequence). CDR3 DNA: TGTGCCGCCCGAGGGGGGGTTGACTACACCTTC. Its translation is CAARGGVDYTF.

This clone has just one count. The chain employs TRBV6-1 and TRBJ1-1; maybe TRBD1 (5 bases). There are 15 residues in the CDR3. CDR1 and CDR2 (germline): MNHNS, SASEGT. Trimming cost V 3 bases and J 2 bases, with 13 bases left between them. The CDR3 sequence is CASSDYTGFNTEAFF. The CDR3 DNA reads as TGTGCCAGCAGTGATTATACAGGCTTTAACACTGAAGCTTTCTTT.

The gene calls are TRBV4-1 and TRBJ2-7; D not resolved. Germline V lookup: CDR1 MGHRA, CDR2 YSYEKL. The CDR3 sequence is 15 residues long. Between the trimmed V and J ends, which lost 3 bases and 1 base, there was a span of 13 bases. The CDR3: CASSQGPGRSYEQYF. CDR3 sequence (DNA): TGCGCCAGCAGCCAGGGCCCAGGCCGGTCCTACGAGCAGTACTTC.

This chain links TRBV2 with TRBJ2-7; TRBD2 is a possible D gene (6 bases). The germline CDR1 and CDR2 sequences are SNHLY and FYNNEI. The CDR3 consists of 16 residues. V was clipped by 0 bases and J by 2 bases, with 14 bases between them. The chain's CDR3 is CASSEALGGPPYEQYF. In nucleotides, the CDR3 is TGTGCCAGCAGTGAAGCGCTCGGGGGTCCCCCCTACGAGCAGTACTTC.

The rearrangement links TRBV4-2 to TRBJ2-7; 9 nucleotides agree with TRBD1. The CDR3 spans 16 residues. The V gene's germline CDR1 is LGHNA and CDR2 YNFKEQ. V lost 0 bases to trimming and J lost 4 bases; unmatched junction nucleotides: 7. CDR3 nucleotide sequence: TGTGCCAGCAGCCAAGATGCAACAGGGGGCTGGTACGAGCAGTACTTC. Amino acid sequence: CASSQDATGGWYEQYF.

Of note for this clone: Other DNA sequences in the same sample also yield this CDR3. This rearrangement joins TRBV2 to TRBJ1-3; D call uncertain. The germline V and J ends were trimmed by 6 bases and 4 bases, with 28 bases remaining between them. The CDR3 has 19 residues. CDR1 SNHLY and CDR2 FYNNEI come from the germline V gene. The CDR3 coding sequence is TGTGCCAGCAGCCCCGCGGCGGGAGCCGATTACTTTTCCGGAAACACCATATATTTT. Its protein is CASSPAAGADYFSGNTIYF.

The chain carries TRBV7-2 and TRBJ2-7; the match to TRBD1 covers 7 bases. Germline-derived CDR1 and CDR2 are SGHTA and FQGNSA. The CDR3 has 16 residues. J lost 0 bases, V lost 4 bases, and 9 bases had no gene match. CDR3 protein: CASSYYGDSGSYEQYF. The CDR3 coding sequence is TGTGCCAGCAGCTATTACGGGGACAGCGGCTCCTACGAGCAGTACTTC.

CDR3 nucleotides: TGTGCCAGCAGCCCCGTATCGACAGGGGGGAATGGCTACACCTTC. This gives the protein CASSPVSTGGNGYTF. The rearrangement links TRBV7-8 to TRBJ1-2, with TRBD1 identical over 9 bases. The CDR3 extends over 15 amino acids. Germline trimming cut 5 bases from V and 6 bases from J; bases unmatched to any gene: 10. Germline V gene data show CDR1 as SGHVS and CDR2 as FQNEAQ. Looking up the rest from reference TRBV7-8 and TRBJ1-2 gives the full variable domain: GAGVSQSPRYKVAKRGQDVALRCDPISGHVSLFWYQQALGQGPEFLTYFQNEAQLDKSGLPSDRFFAERPEGSVSTLKIQRTQQEDSAVYLCASSPVSTGGNGYTFGSGTRLTVV.

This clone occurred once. CDR3 loop: CASSSGGTGKGYTF. Written as DNA, the CDR3 is TGTGCCAGCAGCTCTGGAGGGACAGGGAAAGGCTACACCTTC. V is TRBV7-6 and J is TRBJ1-2; TRBD1 matches 9 bases. CDR3 length: 14 amino acids. The V and J ends lost 4 bases and 8 bases, in that order; junction bases with no gene match: 8. Germline V gene data show CDR1 as SGHVS and CDR2 as FNYEAQ.

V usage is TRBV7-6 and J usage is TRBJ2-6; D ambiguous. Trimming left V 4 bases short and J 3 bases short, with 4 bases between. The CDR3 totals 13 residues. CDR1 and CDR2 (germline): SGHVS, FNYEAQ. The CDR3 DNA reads TGTGCCAGCAGCTCAGGTGGGGCCAACGTCCTGACTTTC. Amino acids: CASSSGGANVLTF.

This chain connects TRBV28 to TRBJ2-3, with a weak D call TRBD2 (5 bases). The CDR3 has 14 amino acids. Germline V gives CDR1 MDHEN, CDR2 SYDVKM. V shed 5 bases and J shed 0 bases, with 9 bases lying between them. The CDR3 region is CASSKAVSTDTQYF. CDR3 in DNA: TGTGCCAGCAGTAAAGCGGTTAGCACAGATACGCAGTATTTT.

CDR3 protein: CAGGQGPYEQYF. In DNA form, the CDR3 reads TGTGCCGGTGGACAGGGCCCCTACGAGCAGTACTTC. J is TRBJ2-7 and V is TRBV27; the match to TRBD1 covers 8 bases. The CDR3 spans 12 residues. Germline CDR1 is MNHEY and CDR2 is SMNVEV (reference sequence). The V segment lost 11 bases and the J segment 2 bases; nucleotides outside the gene matches: 5.

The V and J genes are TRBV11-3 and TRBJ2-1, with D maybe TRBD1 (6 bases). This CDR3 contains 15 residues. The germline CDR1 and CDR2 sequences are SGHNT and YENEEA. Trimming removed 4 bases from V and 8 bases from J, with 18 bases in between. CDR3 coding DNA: TGTGCCAGCAGCTCCCGGGACACTTCCCTGCATGAGCAGTTCTTC. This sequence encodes CASSSRDTSLHEQFF.

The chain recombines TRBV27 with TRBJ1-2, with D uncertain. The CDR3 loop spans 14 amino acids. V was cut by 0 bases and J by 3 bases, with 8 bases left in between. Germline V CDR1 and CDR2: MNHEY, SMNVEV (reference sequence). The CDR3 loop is CASSLSRGDYGYTF. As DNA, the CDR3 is TGTGCCAGCAGTTTATCGCGGGGTGACTATGGCTACACCTTC.

The CDR3 region has the DNA TGTGCCAGTAGTATCCTCCCCGGGATTTTAACTGGGGAGCAGTACTTC. The encoded protein is CASSILPGILTGEQYF. The chain recombines TRBV19 with TRBJ2-7; the D gene is possibly TRBD2 (5 bases). V lost 3 bases, J lost 7 bases, and 22 bases lay in between. CDR1 and CDR2 (germline): LNHDA, SQIVND (reference sequence). The CDR3 is made up of 16 amino acids.

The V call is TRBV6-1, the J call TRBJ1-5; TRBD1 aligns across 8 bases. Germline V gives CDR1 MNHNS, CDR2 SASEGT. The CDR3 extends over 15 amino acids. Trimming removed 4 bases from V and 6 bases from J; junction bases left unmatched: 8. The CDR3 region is CASSVTRGRIQPQHF. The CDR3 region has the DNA TGTGCCAGCAGTGTGACCAGGGGGCGAATTCAGCCCCAGCATTTT.

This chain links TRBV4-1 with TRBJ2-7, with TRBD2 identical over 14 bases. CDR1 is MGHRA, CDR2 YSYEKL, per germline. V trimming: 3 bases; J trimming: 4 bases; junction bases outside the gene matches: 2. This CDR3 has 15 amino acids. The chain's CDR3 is CASSQRLAGGYEQYF. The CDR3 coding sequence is TGCGCCAGCAGCCAGCGACTAGCGGGGGGGTACGAGCAGTACTTC.